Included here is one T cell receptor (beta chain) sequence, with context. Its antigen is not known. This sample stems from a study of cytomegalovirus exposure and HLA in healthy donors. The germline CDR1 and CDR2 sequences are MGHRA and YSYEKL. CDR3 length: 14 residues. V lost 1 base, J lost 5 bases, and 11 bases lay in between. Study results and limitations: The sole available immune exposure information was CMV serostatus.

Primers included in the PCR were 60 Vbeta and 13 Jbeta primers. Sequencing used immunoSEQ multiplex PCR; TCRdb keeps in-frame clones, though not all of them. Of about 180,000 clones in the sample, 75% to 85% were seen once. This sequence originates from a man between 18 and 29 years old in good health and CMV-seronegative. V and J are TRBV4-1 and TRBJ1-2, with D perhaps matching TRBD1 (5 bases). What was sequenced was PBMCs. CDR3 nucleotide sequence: TGCGCCAGCAGCCAAGGCCCGACAGCGTATGGCTACACCTTC. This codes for CASSQGPTAYGYTF.